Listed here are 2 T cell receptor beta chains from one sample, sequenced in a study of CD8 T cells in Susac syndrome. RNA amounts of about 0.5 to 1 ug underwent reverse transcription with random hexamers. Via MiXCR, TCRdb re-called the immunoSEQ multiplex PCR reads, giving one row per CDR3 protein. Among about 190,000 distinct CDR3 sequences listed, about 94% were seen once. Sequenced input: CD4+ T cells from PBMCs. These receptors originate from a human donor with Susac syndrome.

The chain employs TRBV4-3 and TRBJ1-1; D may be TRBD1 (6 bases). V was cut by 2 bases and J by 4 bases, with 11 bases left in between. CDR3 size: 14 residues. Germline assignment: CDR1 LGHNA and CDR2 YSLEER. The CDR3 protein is CASSQLGAPTEAFF. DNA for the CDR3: TGCGCCAGCAGCCAATTGGGGGCTCCCACTGAAGCTTTCTTT.

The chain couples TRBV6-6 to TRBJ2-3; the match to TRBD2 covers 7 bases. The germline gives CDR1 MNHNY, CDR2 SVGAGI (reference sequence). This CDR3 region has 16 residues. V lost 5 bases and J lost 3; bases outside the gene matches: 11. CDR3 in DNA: TGTGCCAGCAGTCCTCCGGGAGGCCCGTCGACAGATACGCAGTATTTT. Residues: CASSPPGGPSTDTQYF.